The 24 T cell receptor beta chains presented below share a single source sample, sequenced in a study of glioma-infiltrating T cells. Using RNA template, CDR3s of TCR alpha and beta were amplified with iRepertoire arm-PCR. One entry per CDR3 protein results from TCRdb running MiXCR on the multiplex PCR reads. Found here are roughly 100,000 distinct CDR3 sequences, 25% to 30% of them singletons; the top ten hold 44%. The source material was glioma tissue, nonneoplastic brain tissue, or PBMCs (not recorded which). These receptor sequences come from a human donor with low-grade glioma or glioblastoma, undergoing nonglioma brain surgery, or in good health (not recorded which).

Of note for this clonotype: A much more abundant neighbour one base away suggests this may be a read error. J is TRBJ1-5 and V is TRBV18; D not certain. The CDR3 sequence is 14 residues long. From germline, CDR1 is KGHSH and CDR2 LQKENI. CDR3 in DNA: TGTGCCAGCTCACGAGGGAGAGGCAATCAGGCCCAGCATTTT. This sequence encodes CASSRGRGNQAQHF.

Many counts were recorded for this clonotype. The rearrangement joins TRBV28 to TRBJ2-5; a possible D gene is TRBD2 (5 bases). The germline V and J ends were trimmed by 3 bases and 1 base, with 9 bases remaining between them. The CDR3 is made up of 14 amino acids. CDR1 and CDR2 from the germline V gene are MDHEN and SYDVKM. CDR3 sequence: CASSFRGIQETQYF. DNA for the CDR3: TGTGCCAGCAGTTTTCGGGGTATCCAAGAGACCCAGTACTTC.

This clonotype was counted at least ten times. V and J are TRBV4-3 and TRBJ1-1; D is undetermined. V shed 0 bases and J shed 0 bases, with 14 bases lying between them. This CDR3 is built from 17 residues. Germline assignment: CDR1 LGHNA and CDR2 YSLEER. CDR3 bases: TGCGCCAGCAGCCAAGATACCAGGAAATGGGTGAACACTGAAGCTTTCTTT. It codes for CASSQDTRKWVNTEAFF.

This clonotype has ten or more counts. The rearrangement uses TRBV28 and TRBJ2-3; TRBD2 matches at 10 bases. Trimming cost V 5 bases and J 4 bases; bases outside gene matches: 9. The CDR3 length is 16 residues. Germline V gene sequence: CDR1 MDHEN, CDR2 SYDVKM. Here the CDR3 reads CASSPQRGGQSDTQYF. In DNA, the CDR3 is TGTGCCAGCAGTCCCCAGCGGGGGGGCCAATCAGATACGCAGTATTTT. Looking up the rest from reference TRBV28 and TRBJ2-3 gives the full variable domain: DVKVTQSSRYLVKRTGEKVFLECVQDMDHENMFWYRQDPGLGLRLIYFSYDVKMKEKGDIPEGYSVSREKKERFSLILESASTNQTSMYLCASSPQRGGQSDTQYFGPGTRLTVL.

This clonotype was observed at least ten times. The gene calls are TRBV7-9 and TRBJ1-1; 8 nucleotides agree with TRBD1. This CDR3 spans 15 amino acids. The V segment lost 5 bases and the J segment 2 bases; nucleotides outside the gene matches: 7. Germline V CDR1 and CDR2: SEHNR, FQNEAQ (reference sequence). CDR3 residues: CASSQKTGANTEAFF. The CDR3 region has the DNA TGTGCCAGCAGCCAAAAGACAGGGGCTAACACTGAAGCTTTCTTT.

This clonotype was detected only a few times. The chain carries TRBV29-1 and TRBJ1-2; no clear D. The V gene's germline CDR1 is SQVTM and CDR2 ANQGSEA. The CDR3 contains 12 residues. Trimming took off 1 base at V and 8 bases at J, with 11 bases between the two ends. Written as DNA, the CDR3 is TGCAGCGTTGAAGGCCAGGATGAGGGCTACACCTTC. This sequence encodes CSVEGQDEGYTF.

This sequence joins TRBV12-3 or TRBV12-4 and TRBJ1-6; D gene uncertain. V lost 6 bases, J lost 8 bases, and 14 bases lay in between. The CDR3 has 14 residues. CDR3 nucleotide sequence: TGTGCCAGCAGACACCCGAGGCGCGATTCACCCCTCCACTTT. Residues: CASRHPRRDSPLHF.

The CDR3: CASSGAVQPQHF. The CDR3 DNA reads as TGTGCCAGTAGTGGGGCGGTTCAGCCCCAGCATTTT. The chain combines TRBV19 with TRBJ1-5, with D possibly TRBD1 on 5 matching bases. V was shortened by 5 bases and J by 6 bases, with 8 bases between the two germline ends. CDR3 length: 12 residues. In germline, CDR1 is LNHDA, CDR2 SQIVND (reference sequence).

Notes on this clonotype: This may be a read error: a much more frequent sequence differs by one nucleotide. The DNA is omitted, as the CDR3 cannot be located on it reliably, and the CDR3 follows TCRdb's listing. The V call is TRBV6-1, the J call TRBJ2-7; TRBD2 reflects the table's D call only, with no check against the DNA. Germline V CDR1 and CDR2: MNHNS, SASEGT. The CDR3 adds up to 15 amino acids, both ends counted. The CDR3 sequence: CAAVKVAGGSYEKYF.

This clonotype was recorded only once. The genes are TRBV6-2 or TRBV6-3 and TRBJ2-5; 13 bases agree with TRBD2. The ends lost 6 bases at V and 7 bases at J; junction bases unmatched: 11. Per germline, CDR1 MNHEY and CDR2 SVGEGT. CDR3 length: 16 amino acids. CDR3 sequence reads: CASSWDTSGGAGTQYF. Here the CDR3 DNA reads TGTGCCAGCAGCTGGGATACTAGCGGGGGGGCTGGGACCCAGTACTTC.

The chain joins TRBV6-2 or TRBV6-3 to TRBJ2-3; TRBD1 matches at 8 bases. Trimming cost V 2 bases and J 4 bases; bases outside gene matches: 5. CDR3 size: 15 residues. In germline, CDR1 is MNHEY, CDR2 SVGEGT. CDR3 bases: TGTGCCAGCAGTTACGTCCAGGGGGCTGCAGATACGCAGTATTTT. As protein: CASSYVQGAADTQYF.

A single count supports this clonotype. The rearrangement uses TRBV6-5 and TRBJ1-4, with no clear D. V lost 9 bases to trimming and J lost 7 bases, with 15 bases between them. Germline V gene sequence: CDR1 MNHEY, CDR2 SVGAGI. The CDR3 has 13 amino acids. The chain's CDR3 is CARSHSDGEKLFF. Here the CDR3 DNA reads TGTGCCAGGAGTCACTCTGACGGTGAAAAACTGTTTTTT.

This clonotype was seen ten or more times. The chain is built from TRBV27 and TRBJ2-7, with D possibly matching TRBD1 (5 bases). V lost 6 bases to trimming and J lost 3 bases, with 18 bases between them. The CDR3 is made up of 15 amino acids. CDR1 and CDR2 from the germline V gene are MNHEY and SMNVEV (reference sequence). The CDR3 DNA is TGTGCCAGCAGCTGGGGCAGCCACCATATCTACGAGCAGTACTTC. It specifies CASSWGSHHIYEQYF.

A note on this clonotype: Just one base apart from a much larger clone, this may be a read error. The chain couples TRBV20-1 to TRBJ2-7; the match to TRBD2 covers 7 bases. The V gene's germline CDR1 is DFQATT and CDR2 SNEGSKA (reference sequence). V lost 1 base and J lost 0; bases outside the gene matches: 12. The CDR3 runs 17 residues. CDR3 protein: CSARGPSGEGGSYEQYF. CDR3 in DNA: TGCAGTGCTAGAGGTCCCAGCGGGGAAGGAGGCTCCTACGAGCAGTACTTC.

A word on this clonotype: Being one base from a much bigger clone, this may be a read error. CDR3 loop: CASSLNPREDTRYF. The CDR3 DNA reads TGTGCCAGCAGCCTGAACCCTCGGGAAGATACGCGGTATTTT. V is TRBV4-2 and J is TRBJ2-3; possible D gene TRBD2, 5 bases. This CDR3 has 14 residues. Germline loops: CDR1 LGHNA, CDR2 YNFKEQ.

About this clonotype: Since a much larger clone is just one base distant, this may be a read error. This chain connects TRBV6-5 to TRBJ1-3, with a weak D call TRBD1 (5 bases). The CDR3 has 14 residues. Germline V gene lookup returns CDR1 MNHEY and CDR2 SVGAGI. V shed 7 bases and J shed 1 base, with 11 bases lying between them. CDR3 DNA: TGTGCCAGCAAGGGGTGGTATTCTGGAAACACCATATATTTT. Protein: CASKGWYSGNTIYF.

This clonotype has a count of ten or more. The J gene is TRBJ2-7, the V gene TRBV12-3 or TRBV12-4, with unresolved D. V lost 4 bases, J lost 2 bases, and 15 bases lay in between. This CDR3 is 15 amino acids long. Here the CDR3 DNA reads TGTGCCAGCAGTTCTAAGGGCGGACCGGCCTACGAGCAGTACTTC. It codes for CASSSKGGPAYEQYF.

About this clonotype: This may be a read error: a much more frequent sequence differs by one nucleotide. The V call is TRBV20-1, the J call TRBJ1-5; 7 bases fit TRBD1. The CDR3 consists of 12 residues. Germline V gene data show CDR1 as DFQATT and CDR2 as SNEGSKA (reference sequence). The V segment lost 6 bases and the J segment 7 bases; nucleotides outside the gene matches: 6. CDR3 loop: CSALHRGQPQHF. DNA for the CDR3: TGCAGTGCCCTGCACAGGGGACAGCCCCAGCATTTT.

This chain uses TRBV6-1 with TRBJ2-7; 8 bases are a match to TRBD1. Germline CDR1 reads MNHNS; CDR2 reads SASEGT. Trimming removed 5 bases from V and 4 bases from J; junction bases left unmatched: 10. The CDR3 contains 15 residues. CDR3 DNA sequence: TGTGCCAGCAGTACCCTACGACAGGGGACGTACGAGCAGTACTTC. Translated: CASSTLRQGTYEQYF.

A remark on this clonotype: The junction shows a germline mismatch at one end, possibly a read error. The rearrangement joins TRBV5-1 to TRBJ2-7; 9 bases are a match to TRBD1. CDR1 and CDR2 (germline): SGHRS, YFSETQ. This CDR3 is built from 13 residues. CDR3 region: CAGSAGTGLEQYF. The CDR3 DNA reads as TGCGCCGGCAGCGCCGGGACAGGGCTCGAGCAGTACTTC.

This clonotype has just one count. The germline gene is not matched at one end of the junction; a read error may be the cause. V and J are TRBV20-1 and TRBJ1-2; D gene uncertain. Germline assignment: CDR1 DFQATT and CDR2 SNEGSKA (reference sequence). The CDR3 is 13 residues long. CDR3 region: CSVRKLANYGYTF. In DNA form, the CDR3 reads TGCAGTGTTAGAAAGCTGGCTAACTATGGCTACACCTTC.

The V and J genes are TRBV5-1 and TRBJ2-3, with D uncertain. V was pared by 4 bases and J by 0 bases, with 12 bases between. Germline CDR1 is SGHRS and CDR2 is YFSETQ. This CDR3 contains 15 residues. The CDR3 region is CASSRWTASTDTQYF. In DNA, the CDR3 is TGCGCCAGCAGCCGATGGACGGCTAGCACAGATACGCAGTATTTT.

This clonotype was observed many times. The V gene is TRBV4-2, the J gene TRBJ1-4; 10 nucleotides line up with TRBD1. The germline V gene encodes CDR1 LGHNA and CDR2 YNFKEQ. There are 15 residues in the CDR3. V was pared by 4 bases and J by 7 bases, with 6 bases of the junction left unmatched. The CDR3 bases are TGTGCCAGCAGCCTCGTCGGGACAGGGGCTGAAAAACTGTTTTTT. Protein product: CASSLVGTGAEKLFF.

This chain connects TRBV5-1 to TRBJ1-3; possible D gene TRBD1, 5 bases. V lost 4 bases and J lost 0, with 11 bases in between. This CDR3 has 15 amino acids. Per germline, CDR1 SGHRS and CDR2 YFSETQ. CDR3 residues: CASSRDGSSGNTIYF. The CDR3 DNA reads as TGCGCCAGCAGCCGGGACGGAAGCTCTGGAAACACCATATATTTT.